This T cell receptor beta chain was found in a study of T cell responses to AZD1222 COVID-19 vaccine (dated by TCRdb to about 2021). In the study overall: Because spike-specific TCR depth and breadth did not differ between the two schedules, AZD1222 recipients who got a second dose at roughly 4 weeks were pooled with those who got a second dose at roughly 12 weeks. A total of just over 230 trial participants underwent TCR sequencing, of whom more than 200 had received two doses of AZD1222 and approximately 25 had received two doses of the MenACWY control vaccine. Trial participants were enrolled into age subgroups of 18-55, 56-69 and 70-plus years, which contained around 150, 28 and 57 TCR-sequenced participants, respectively.

The CDR3 regions of human TCRbeta chains were analyzed by immunosequencing. As for the original processing: TCRs in the repertoires were matched against a reference library of SARS-CoV-2-specific TCRs that had been generated with the MIRA antigen-specificity platform. Breadth meant the fraction of unique TCRs that were SARS-CoV-2-associated, whereas depth meant the fraction of total T cells that were SARS-CoV-2-associated. Using the MIRA data, each spike-specific TCR was mapped to the spike region that the TCR reacts to and placed in a CD4 or CD8 class. Log10-transformed breadth and depth values were compared by one-way ANOVA with Sidak's multiple comparisons tests. TCRdb limited this immuneACCESS table to in-frame rearrangements with V and J called. A share of clones is missing; checked studies link under half to unresolved V genes, and the rest is unexplained. The V and J calls and clone size are taken from that table; D and trimming were inferred from the DNA. The table for this sample lists roughly 100,000 clones; more than 70% of them were counted only once. The ten largest account for 13% of the sample.

Summary of the overall study and its limitations: Because no samples from the day 14 peak response were available, repertoires could be characterized only after the peak T cell response. Participants were mostly white British and included more females than males, and it was suggested by the authors that clonal diversity may have been underestimated. Conclusions about previously exposed vaccinees are limited, since just five or six AZD1222 recipients were seropositive for SARS-CoV-2 at baseline. The whole spike protein was spanned by vaccine-associated CD4 TCRs, and dominant responses were seen in regions 160-218 and 743-854. In the small 56-69-year group, the increase in depth fell short of significance, most likely because of low power. Nearly half of unique spike-specific TCRs reportedly recognized epitopes outside regions mutated in the B.1.351 and B.1.1.7 variants. A significant rise in spike-specific TCR breadth and depth was observed after two AZD1222 doses relative to day 0 and relative to MenACWY recipients.

In regard to this clone: Its antigen is still unknown. No quality values exist for individual bases; no much larger clone is one base distant.

What this sample's time point label stands for: baseline before first vaccination. Samples from vaccinated people were obtained from the UK trials COV001 and COV002, which included a single-blind randomized controlled phase 2/3 trial of AZD1222 (ChAdOx1 nCoV-19) in healthy adults. For TCRbeta chain sequencing, PBMC samples were collected from trial participants at day 0 and at day 28 after the second dose. Sample: peripheral blood, taken on day 0 of AZD1222 vaccination. The TCR originated in an adult in good health.

The CDR3 protein is CASSYERLRPDTQYF. The DNA is TGTGCCAGCAGTTACGAACGCCTCCGCCCAGATACGCAGTATTTT. Recombination connected TRBV6-5 to TRBJ2-3; the D gene identity is not certain. As encoded in the germline V gene, CDR1 is MNHEY while CDR2 is SVGAGI. V and J are truncated by 2 bases and 4 bases respectively, leaving an intervening sequence of 13 bases. CDR3 length: 15 amino acids, cysteine to phenylalanine. Only the CDR3 DNA stays, 45 bases, in frame from base 1.